This T cell receptor (beta chain) was recovered during a study of blood T cell repertoires in COVID-19 (dated by TCRdb to 2018 to 2021). Regarding the complete study: Samples covering the acute and convalescent phases of COVID-19 were provided by collaborators in the United States, Italy and Spain. A freely available public database, intended as a resource for researchers studying the immune response to SARS-CoV-2, is where the repertoires were released. The material from the prospective study consisted of cDNA or gDNA derived from T cells, B-cell-depleted T cells, or PBMCs. The samples were drawn from two sources: the first 160 participants of the ongoing ImmuneRACE study, and approximately 1,300 subjects contributed by 6 global collaborators. A de-identified subject ID, COVID-19 status, age in years and sex were almost always included in the sample metadata. Where available, HLA class I and class II types were obtained from metadata supplied by the sample provider rather than from assay-based typing. Deeply sampled blood TCRbeta repertoires from subjects exposed to, actively infected with, or recovered from COVID-19 were included in the dataset. The investigation overall reported the following: Clinical and demographic metadata were provided uncurated, with the amount varying by source and participant.

TCRbeta CDR3 regions were amplified from genomic DNA using the immunoSEQ Assay, a bias-controlled multiplex PCR. As for the authors' bioinformatics: The number of nucleated cells in each sample was estimated from the amplification of reference gene primers within the assay. To quantify the absolute abundance of each unique TCRbeta CDR3 rearrangement, sequence reads were collapsed and filtered. For each sample, productive Simpson clonality was calculated by taking the square root of Simpson's diversity index across productive rearrangements. TCRdb limited this immuneACCESS table to in-frame rearrangements with V and J called. A share of clones is missing; checked studies link under half to unresolved V genes, and the rest is unexplained. V and J calls and clone size are as listed in that table; D and trimming were resolved from the DNA. This sample has just over 650,000 clones in its table, and 75% to 90% of those were observed once. The ten most abundant clones make up about 0.24% of the sample.

Each collaborating institution followed its own protocols to collect whole blood in K2EDTA tubes. For TCRbeta analysis, collaborator samples were shipped as frozen whole blood, as isolated PBMCs, or as DNA extracted from either sample type. Details on this clone: Its recognized antigen is unknown. Base qualities are not at hand, and no much larger clone is one base apart.

CDR1 SGHNT and CDR2 YYREEE were looked up in the germline V gene (reference sequence). Compared with germline, V lacks 2 bases and J lacks 2 bases; bases without a gene match: 4. From cysteine to phenylalanine, the CDR3 is 15 amino acids long. Only the CDR3 part of the read is kept: 45 bases, read in frame from the first base. This receptor was identified in a woman aged 18 to 35 with acute or convalescent COVID-19. Sequencing was performed on peripheral blood. The chain employs TRBV5-4 and TRBJ2-7, and 10 bases in between align with TRBD1. The nucleotides are TGTGCCAGCAGCTTATCCGGGACAGGGGCCTACGAGCAGTACTTC. Its amino acids are CASSLSGTGAYEQYF. Beyond the CDR3, the reference TRBV5-4 and TRBJ2-7 genes provide the residues; the full variable domain reads: ETGVTQSPTHLIKTRGQQVTLRCSSQSGHNTVSWYQQALGQGPQFIFQYYREEENGRGNFPPRFSGLQFPNYSSELNVNALELDDSALYLCASSLSGTGAYEQYFGPGTRLTVT.